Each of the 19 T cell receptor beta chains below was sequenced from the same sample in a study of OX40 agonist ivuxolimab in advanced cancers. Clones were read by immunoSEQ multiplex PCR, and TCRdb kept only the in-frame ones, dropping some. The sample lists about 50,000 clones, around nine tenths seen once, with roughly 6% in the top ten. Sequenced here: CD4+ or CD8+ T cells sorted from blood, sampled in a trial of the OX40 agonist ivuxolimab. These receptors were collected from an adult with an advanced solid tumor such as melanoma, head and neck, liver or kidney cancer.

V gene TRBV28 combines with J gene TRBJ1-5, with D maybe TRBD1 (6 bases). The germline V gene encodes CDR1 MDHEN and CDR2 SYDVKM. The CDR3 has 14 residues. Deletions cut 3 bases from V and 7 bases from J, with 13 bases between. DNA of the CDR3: TGTGCCAGCAGTTTGGAGGGGGGGCAGCAGCCCCAGCATTTT. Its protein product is CASSLEGGQQPQHF.

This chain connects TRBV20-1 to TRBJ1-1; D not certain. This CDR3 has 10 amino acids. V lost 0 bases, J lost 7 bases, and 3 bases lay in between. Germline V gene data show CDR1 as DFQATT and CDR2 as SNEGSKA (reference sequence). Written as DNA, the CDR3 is TGCAGTGCTAGAGATATTGAAGCTTTCTTT. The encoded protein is CSARDIEAFF.

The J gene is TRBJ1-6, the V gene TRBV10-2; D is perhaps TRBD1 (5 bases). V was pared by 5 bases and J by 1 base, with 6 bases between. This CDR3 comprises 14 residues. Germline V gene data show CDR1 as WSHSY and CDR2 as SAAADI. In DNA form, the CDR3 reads TGCGCCAGCAGTTGGGGGTCCTATAATTCACCCCTCCACTTT. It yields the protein CASSWGSYNSPLHF.

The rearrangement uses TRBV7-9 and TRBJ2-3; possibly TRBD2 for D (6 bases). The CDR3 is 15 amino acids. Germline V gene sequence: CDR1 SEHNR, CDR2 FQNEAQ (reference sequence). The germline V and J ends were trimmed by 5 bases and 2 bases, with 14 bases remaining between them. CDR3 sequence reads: CASSPRDSYTDTQYF. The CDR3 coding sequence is TGTGCCAGCAGCCCCCGGGACTCCTACACAGATACGCAGTATTTT.

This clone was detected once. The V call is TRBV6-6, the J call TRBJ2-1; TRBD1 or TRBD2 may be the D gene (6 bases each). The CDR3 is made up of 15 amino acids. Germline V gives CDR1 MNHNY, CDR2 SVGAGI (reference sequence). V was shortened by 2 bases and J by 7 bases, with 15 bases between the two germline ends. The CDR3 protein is CASSYVRQGRNEQFF. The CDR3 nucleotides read TGTGCCAGCAGTTACGTCCGGCAGGGGAGGAATGAGCAGTTCTTC.

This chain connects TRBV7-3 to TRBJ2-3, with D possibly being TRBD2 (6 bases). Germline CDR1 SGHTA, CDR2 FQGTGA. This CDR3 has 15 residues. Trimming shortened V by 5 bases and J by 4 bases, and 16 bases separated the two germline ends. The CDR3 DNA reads TGTGCCAGCAGCCCATTGGGGGGAGGTGCAGATACGCAGTATTTT. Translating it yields CASSPLGGGADTQYF. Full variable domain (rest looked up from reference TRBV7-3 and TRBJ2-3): GAGVSQTPSNKVTEKGKYVELRCDPISGHTALYWYRQSLGQGPEFLIYFQGTGAADDSGLPNDRFFAVRPEGSVSTLKIQRTERGDSAVYLCASSPLGGGADTQYFGPGTRLTVL.

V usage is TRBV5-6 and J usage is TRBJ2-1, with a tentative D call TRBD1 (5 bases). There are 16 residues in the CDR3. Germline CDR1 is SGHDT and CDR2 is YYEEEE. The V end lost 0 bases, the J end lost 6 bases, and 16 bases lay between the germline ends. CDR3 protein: CASSLDRRLPFNEQFF. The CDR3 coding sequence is TGTGCCAGCAGCTTGGACAGGCGGCTCCCATTCAATGAGCAGTTCTTC.

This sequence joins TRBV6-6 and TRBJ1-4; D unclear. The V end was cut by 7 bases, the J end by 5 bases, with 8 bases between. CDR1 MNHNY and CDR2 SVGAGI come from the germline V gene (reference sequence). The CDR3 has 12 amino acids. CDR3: CASTEKNEKLFF. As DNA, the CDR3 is TGTGCCAGCACCGAAAAGAATGAAAAACTGTTTTTT.

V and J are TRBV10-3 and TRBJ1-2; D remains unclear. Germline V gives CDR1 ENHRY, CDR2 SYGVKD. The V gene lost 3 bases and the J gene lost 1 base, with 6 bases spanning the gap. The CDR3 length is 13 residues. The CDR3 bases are TGTGCCATCAGTGACAACCTTAACTATGGCTACACCTTC. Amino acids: CAISDNLNYGYTF.

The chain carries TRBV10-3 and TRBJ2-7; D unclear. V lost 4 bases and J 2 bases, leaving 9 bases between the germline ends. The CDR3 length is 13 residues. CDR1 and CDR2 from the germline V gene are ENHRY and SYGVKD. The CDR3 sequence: CAISGGSTYEQYF. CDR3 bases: TGTGCCATCAGTGGTGGCAGCACCTACGAGCAGTACTTC.

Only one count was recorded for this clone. The CDR3 here is CASRQTGVGDTQYF. The CDR3 coding sequence is TGTGCCAGCAGGCAGACAGGGGTCGGTGATACGCAGTATTTT. This chain connects TRBV7-3 to TRBJ2-3, with 8 nucleotides matching TRBD1. With 6 bases clipped from V and 6 bases from J, the junction kept 8 bases outside the gene matches. There are 14 residues in the CDR3. Germline CDR1 is SGHTA and CDR2 is FQGTGA.

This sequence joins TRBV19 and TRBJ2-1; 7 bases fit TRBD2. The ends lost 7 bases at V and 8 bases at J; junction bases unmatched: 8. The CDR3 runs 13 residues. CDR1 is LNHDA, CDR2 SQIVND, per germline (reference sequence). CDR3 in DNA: TGTGCCAGTACCGAAGGCGGGAGATATGAGCAGTTCTTC. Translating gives CASTEGGRYEQFF.

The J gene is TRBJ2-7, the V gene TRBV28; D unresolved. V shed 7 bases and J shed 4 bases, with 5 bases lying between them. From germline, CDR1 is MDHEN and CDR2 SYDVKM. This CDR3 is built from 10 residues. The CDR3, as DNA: TGTGCCAGCACCCCGTACGAGCAGTACGTC. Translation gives CASTPYEQYV.

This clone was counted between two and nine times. CDR3 DNA: TGTGCCAGCAGTGAAGGCGGTTCGTGGACAGAAGCTTTCTTT. Encoded protein: CASSEGGSWTEAFF. J is TRBJ1-1 and V is TRBV6-1; possible D gene TRBD1, 5 bases. Germline CDR1 reads MNHNS; CDR2 reads SASEGT. Deletions cut 1 base from V and 8 bases from J, with 14 bases between. The CDR3 loop spans 14 amino acids.

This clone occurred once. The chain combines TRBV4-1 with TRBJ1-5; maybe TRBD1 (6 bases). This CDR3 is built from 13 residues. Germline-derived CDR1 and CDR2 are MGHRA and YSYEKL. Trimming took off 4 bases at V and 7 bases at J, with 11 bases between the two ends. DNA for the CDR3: TGCGCCAGCAGCCCCCAGGGGAGACAGCCCCAGCATTTT. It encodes CASSPQGRQPQHF.

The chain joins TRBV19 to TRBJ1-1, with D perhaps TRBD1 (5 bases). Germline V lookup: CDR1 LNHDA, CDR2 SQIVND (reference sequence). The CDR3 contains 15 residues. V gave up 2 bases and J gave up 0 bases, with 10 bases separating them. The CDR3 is CASSITGTLNTEAFF. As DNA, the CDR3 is TGTGCCAGTAGTATAACCGGGACGCTGAACACTGAAGCTTTCTTT.

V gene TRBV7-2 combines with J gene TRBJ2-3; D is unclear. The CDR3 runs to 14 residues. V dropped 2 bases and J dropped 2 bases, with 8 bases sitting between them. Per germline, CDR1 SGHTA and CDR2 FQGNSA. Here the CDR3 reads CASSLWVNTDTQYF. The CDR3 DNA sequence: TGTGCCAGCAGCTTATGGGTGAACACAGATACGCAGTATTTT. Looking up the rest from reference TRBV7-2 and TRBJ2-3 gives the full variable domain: GAGVSQSPSNKVTEKGKDVELRCDPISGHTALYWYRQSLGQGLEFLIYFQGNSAPDKSGLPSDRFSAERTGGSVSTLTIQRTQQEDSAVYLCASSLWVNTDTQYFGPGTRLTVL.

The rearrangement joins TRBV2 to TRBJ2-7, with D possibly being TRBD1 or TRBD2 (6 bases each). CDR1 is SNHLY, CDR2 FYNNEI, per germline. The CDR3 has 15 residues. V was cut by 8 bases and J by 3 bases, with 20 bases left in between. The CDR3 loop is CASRPEGGMFYEQYF. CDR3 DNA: TGTGCCAGCCGTCCGGAGGGGGGAATGTTCTACGAGCAGTACTTC. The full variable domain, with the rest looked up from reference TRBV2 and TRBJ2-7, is EPEVTQTPSHQVTQMGQEVILRCVPISNHLYFYWYRQILGQKVEFLVSFYNNEISEKSEIFDDQFSVERPDGSNFTLKIRSTKLEDSAMYFCASRPEGGMFYEQYFGPGTRLTVT.

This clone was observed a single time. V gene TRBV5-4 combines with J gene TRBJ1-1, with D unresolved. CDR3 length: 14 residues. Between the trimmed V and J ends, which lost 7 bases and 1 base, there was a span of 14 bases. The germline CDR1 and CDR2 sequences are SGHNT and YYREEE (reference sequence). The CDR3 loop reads CASGTSLGNTEAFF. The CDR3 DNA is TGTGCCAGCGGAACCTCGTTGGGGAACACTGAAGCTTTCTTT. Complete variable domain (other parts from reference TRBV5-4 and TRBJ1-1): ETGVTQSPTHLIKTRGQQVTLRCSSQSGHNTVSWYQQALGQGPQFIFQYYREEENGRGNFPPRFSGLQFPNYSSELNVNALELDDSALYLCASGTSLGNTEAFFGQGTRLTVV.